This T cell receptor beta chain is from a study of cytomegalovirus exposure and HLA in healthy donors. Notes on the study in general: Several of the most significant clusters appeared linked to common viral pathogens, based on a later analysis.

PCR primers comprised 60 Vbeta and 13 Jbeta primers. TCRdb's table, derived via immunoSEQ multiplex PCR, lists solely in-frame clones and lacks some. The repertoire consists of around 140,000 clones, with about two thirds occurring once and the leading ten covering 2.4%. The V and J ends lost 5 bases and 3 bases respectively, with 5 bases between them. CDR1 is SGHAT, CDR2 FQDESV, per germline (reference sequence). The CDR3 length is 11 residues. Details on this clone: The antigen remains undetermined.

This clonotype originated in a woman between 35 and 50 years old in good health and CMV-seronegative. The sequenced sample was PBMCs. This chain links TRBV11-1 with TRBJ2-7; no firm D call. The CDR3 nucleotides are TGTGCCAGCAGCAAGCACTACGAGCAGTACTTC. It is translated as CASSKHYEQYF.